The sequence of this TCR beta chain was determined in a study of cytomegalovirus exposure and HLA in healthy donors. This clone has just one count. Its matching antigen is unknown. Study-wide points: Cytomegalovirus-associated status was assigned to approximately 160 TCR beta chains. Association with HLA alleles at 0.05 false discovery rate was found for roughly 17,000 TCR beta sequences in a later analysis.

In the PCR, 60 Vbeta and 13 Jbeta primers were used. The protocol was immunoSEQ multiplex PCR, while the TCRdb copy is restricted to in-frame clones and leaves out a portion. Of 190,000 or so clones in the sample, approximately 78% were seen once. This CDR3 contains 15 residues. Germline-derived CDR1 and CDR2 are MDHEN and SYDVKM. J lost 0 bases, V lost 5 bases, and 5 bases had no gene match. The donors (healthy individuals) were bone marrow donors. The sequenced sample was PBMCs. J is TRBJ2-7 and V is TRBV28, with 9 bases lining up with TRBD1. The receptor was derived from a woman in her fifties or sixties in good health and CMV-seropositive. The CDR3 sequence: CASSNRDRDSYEQYF. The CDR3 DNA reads TGTGCCAGCAGTAACCGGGACAGGGACTCCTACGAGCAGTACTTC.